Following are 18 T cell receptor beta chains from one sample sequenced in a study of identical twins (dated by TCRdb to between 2015 and 2016). The library was obtained by 5' RACE. The sequencer listed for this sample is Illumina HiSeq 2000. TCRdb redid the processing of the public reads, applying fastp at Q25 and MiXCR, and retained in-frame beta chains. Rows merge per CDR3 protein into single entries with the most common DNA and genes. The table for this sample lists hundreds of thousands of distinct CDR3 sequences; 8.5% to 9.5% of them were counted only once. The top ten clonotypes cover around 0.98% of the sample. The same data also contributed to another study, on yellow fever vaccine responses in identical twins.

The sequenced sample was PBMCs. Receptors originate from a young woman in good health.

Concerning this clonotype: A much larger clone is a single base away; this may be a read error. The CDR3 bases are TGTGCCAGCAGTTCCCAAATAGGCAATCAGCCCCAGCATTTT. Its translation is CASSSQIGNQPQHF. The V gene is TRBV12-3 or TRBV12-4, the J gene TRBJ1-5, with no clear D. Trimming removed 4 bases at V and 2 bases at J, with 9 bases between. This CDR3 has 14 amino acids.

This clonotype has at least ten counts. This chain links TRBV4-3 with TRBJ2-7; 7 positions agree with TRBD1. The V gene end was trimmed by 1 base and the J gene end by 2 bases; junction bases not matched to a gene: 2. In germline, CDR1 is LGHNA, CDR2 YSLEER. The CDR3 contains 14 residues. In nucleotides, the CDR3 is TGCGCCAGCAGCCAAGCAACAGGGGCCTACGAGCAGTACTTC. This encodes CASSQATGAYEQYF.

This clonotype was observed many times. The CDR3 is CASSLDPRNQIGRSPLHF. The CDR3 DNA reads as TGTGCCAGCAGCTTAGATCCGAGAAATCAAATAGGAAGATCACCCCTCCACTTT. The chain uses TRBV11-2 and TRBJ1-6; no definite D call. The length of the CDR3 is 18 residues. V lost 0 bases, J lost 10 bases, and 22 bases lay in between. Germline V gives CDR1 SGHAT, CDR2 FQNNGV.

Ten or more counts support this clonotype. The chain employs TRBV5-1 and TRBJ2-2; 7 nucleotides line up with TRBD2. The CDR3 loop spans 14 amino acids. V gave up 4 bases and J gave up 2 bases; unmatched junction bases: 2. Germline V lookup: CDR1 SGHRS, CDR2 YFSETQ. As DNA, the CDR3 is TGCGCCAGCAGCCCGACTAGCAACACCGGGGAGCTGTTTTTT. This sequence encodes CASSPTSNTGELFF.

This clonotype occurred many times. V is TRBV29-1 and J is TRBJ2-5; 9 nucleotides align to TRBD1. Germline CDR1 SQVTM, CDR2 ANQGSEA. The CDR3 is 15 residues long. After removal of 4 bases from V and 5 bases from J, the junction contained 11 bases not matched to a gene. CDR3 coding DNA: TGCAGCGTTGCCCTGACAGGGGGAGGTAGGGAGACCCAGTACTTC. Translating it yields CSVALTGGGRETQYF.

V and J are TRBV12-3 or TRBV12-4 and TRBJ2-1; D may correspond to TRBD1 or TRBD2 (5 bases each). The CDR3 spans 14 residues. V was cut by 4 bases and J by 8 bases, with 15 bases left in between. The CDR3 loop is CASSSGAGRDEQFF. The CDR3 DNA follows: TGTGCCAGCAGTTCTGGGGCAGGGCGGGATGAGCAGTTCTTC.

This chain uses TRBV7-9 with TRBJ2-1; 11 bases align to TRBD2. Germline assignment: CDR1 SEHNR and CDR2 FQNEAQ (reference sequence). The CDR3 spans 16 residues. The ends lost 4 bases at V and 7 bases at J; junction bases unmatched: 9. In DNA, the CDR3 is TGTGCCAGCAGCTCATCTCTAGCGGGGGGAGTGAATGAGCAGTTCTTC. Translating it yields CASSSSLAGGVNEQFF.

This clonotype has a handful of counts. The genes are TRBV4-1 and TRBJ1-1, with TRBD1 as a possible D gene (5 bases). V lost 0 bases and J lost 2, with 10 bases in between. This CDR3 has 15 amino acids. The germline gives CDR1 MGHRA, CDR2 YSYEKL. The CDR3 loop reads CASSQESTVNTEAFF. The CDR3 DNA reads as TGCGCCAGCAGCCAAGAATCGACAGTCAACACTGAAGCTTTCTTT.

This clonotype appeared a few times. V gene TRBV3-1 combines with J gene TRBJ2-3, with 12 positions matching TRBD2. The CDR3 consists of 18 residues. With 3 bases clipped from V and 2 bases from J, the junction kept 9 bases outside the gene matches. Germline V gene sequence: CDR1 LGHDT, CDR2 YNNKEL (reference sequence). CDR3 DNA: TGTGCCAGCAGCCAGCAAACCGGACTAGCGGGGACCACAGATACGCAGTATTTT. It specifies CASSQQTGLAGTTDTQYF.

This clonotype was seen a few times. The rearrangement joins TRBV12-3 or TRBV12-4 to TRBJ2-1; D possibly matches TRBD1 or TRBD2 (6 bases each). V lost 5 bases to trimming and J lost 5 bases, with 19 bases between them. The CDR3 runs to 16 residues. This CDR3 reads CASSLDRTKKDNEQFF. The CDR3 DNA reads as TGTGCCAGCAGTCTAGACAGGACTAAAAAGGACAATGAGCAGTTCTTC.

In its sample, this clonotype was seen many times. This rearrangement joins TRBV12-3 or TRBV12-4 to TRBJ2-2; D gene ambiguous. Between the trimmed V and J ends, which lost 11 bases and 3 bases, there was a span of 10 bases. The CDR3 is 12 residues long. In nucleotides, the CDR3 is TGTGCCCAAGGGCCCCACACCGGGGAGCTGTTTTTT. Its translation: CAQGPHTGELFF.

The rearrangement links TRBV2 to TRBJ2-7, with D perhaps TRBD1 (5 bases). Trimming shortened V by 10 bases and J by 11 bases, and 15 bases separated the two germline ends. From germline, CDR1 is SNHLY and CDR2 FYNNEI. The CDR3 has 10 amino acids. For the CDR3, the DNA is TGTGCCACCCGACAGCTACGGGAGTACTTC. Translation gives CATRQLREYF.

V is TRBV4-2 and J is TRBJ2-3; TRBD2 matches at 8 bases. From germline, CDR1 is LGHNA and CDR2 YNFKEQ. This CDR3 region has 16 residues. The J segment lost 2 bases and the V segment lost 3 bases, leaving 7 bases of the junction unmatched. CDR3 region: CASSHTGGMDTDTQYF. The CDR3 DNA reads as TGTGCCAGCAGCCATACGGGGGGGATGGACACAGATACGCAGTATTTT.

This clonotype came up many times. The chain uses TRBV7-9 and TRBJ2-2; 7 positions match TRBD2. This CDR3 spans 17 amino acids. Germline CDR1 and CDR2: SEHNR and FQNEAQ (reference sequence). V was clipped by 1 base and J by 1 base; unmatched bases: 6. CDR3 coding DNA: TGTGCCAGCAGCTTAGGCGTGACTAGCTTGAACACCGGGGAGCTGTTTTTT. This sequence encodes CASSLGVTSLNTGELFF.

This clonotype has more than one count but fewer than ten. The rearrangement links TRBV3-1 to TRBJ2-7; D gene ambiguous. Trimming pared 0 bases from V and 3 bases from J, leaving 15 bases between. The CDR3 is 16 amino acids. Germline V gene sequence: CDR1 LGHDT, CDR2 YNNKEL (reference sequence). The CDR3 DNA follows: TGTGCCAGCAGCCAAGATCGGTCTGGGATACGCTACGAGCAGTACTTC. This encodes CASSQDRSGIRYEQYF.

The chain recombines TRBV6-4 with TRBJ1-6, with D possibly TRBD1 on 5 matching bases. Germline CDR1 MRHNA, CDR2 SNTAGT. This CDR3 is built from 15 residues. The V and J ends lost 4 bases and 10 bases respectively, with 17 bases between them. Here the CDR3 DNA reads TGTGCCAGCAGTGTGTTCGGCAGGGTAGAGTCACCCCTCCACTTT. Protein product: CASSVFGRVESPLHF.

In this sample, this clonotype turned up a few times. The chain links TRBV14 to TRBJ2-2, with 9 positions matching TRBD1. Unmatched junction bases numbered 5, after V lost 3 bases and J lost 6 bases. The CDR3 is 15 residues long. Germline-derived CDR1 and CDR2 are SGHDN and FVKESK. The CDR3 region is CASSHDRGVSGELFF. The CDR3 coding sequence is TGTGCCAGCAGCCATGACAGGGGGGTCTCCGGGGAGCTGTTTTTT.

This chain links TRBV9 with TRBJ1-5, with D maybe TRBD1 (6 bases). V was cut by 2 bases and J by 2 bases, with 11 bases left in between. CDR1 SGDLS and CDR2 YYNGEE come from the germline V gene. The CDR3 length is 15 residues. CDR3 loop: CASSVSGDRNQPQHF. Here the CDR3 DNA reads TGTGCCAGCAGCGTCTCAGGGGACCGCAATCAGCCCCAGCATTTT.